The entry below gives a single T cell receptor (beta chain) sequence along with its context. The data derive from a study of blood T cell repertoires in COVID-19. Study background: The United States, Italy and Spain provided the acute and convalescent COVID-19 samples. PBMCs, B-cell-depleted T cells, or T cells provided the cDNA or gDNA that made up the material.

Study processing details: Amplified reference gene primers provided the basis for estimating nucleated cell counts. The repertoire was sequenced with immunoSEQ multiplex PCR; TCRdb's copy has only in-frame clones and lacks some. The V and J calls and clone size come from that table; D and trimming were worked out from the DNA. The table includes about 260,000 clones, 85% to 90% detected once. After removal of 5 bases from V and 4 bases from J, the junction contained 14 bases not matched to a gene. The CDR3 contains 16 residues. Germline CDR1 reads SGHAT; CDR2 reads FQNNGV. This sequence originates from a woman aged 60-75 years with COVID-19, enrolled during active disease. This chain joins TRBV11-2 and TRBJ2-7, with 7 positions matching TRBD1. The source material was peripheral blood. Here the CDR3 reads CASSRSPRTGVYEQYF. CDR3 bases: TGTGCCAGCAGCCGATCGCCGAGAACAGGGGTTTACGAGCAGTACTTC.